The entry that follows covers one TCR beta chain sequence. Its antigen is still unknown. An end of the junction differs from the germline gene, which may be a read error. The CDR3 consists of 10 residues. In germline, CDR1 is MNHNS, CDR2 SASEGT. Patients with uncontrolled infections, other autoimmune diseases, pregnancy or lactation were excluded. Researchers took RNA transcripts and amplified the TCR beta CDR3 regions from them. Initially, a first-round RT-PCR of the TCR CDR3 employed the HTBI primer set. TCRdb reprocessed the multiplex PCR reads with MiXCR, giving one entry per CDR3 protein. The table records fewer than 400,000 distinct CDR3 sequences, 15% to 20% of them present only once. These data originate in a study of T cells in Graves' hyperthyroidism and ophthalmopathy. The study's findings and limits: Most expanded thyroid clonotypes above 0.001 also appeared in blood.

The sequence came from a man aged 25 to 40 with Graves' hyperthyroidism. The chain is built from TRBV6-1 and TRBJ2-7; no firm D call. The specimen was blood. The DNA for the CDR3 is TGTGCCAGCGGTGAATACGAGCAGTACTTC. Amino acids: CASGEYEQYF.